Listed below are T cell receptor beta chains from one sample, sequenced in a study of regulatory T cells in long-lasting Graves disease. TCRdb fed the multiplex PCR reads into MiXCR, producing one record per CDR3 protein. The data contain 350,000 to 450,000 distinct CDR3 sequences, around 11% of them seen just once; the ten biggest clones take up approximately 20%. These data also formed part of another study, on T cells in Graves' hyperthyroidism and ophthalmopathy.

Material: peripheral blood mononuclear cells (PBMCs), obtained at new diagnosis, from a patient treated with antithyroid drugs. The receptors derive from a woman aged 18 to 35 with Graves disease. Each CDR3 is given with its conserved first and last residue. D genes are given only for firm matches. Rows give clone size only sometimes, using once, few, many, or a class for an expanded clone.

CDR3	DNA	size	V	J	D
CASSEWLAVTDTQYF	TGTGCCAGCAGTGAATGGCTAGCGGTCACAGATACGCAGTATTTT	many	TRBV2	TRBJ2-3	TRBD2
CASSLSSPYEQYF	TGTGCCAGCAGCCTTAGTTCCCCCTACGAGCAGTACTTC	many	TRBV11-2	TRBJ2-7	-
CASSDYANNQPQHF	TGTGCCAGCAGTGATTACGCAAATAATCAGCCCCAGCATTTT	many	TRBV2	TRBJ1-5	-
CASSYRSEVSTEAFF	TGTGCCAGCAGTTATCGGAGTGAAGTGTCGACTGAAGCTTTCTTT	-	TRBV6-2/TRBV6-3	TRBJ1-1	-
CATSVTVSYEQYF	TGTGCCACCAGTGTAACGGTCTCCTACGAGCAGTACTTC	many	TRBV24-1	TRBJ2-7	-
CASSHVEATGYTF	TGTGCCAGCAGCCATGTAGAAGCCACCGGCTACACCTTC	-	TRBV3-1	TRBJ1-2	-
CATSDSVRVYNEQFF	TGTGCCACCAGTGATTCCGTCAGGGTGTACAATGAGCAGTTCTTC	-	TRBV24-1	TRBJ2-1	-
CASSDPWGGFAYEQYF	TGTGCCAGCAGTGATCCGTGGGGTGGGTTTGCCTACGAGCAGTACTTC	many	TRBV25-1	TRBJ2-7	-
CASSPWGLSTDTQYF	TGTGCCAGCAGCCCCTGGGGTCTTAGCACAGATACGCAGTATTTT	many	TRBV3-1	TRBJ2-3	-
CASSYSPGQGERETQYF	TGTGCCAGCAGTTACTCCCCCGGACAGGGGGAGAGAGAGACCCAGTACTTC	many	TRBV6-5	TRBJ2-5	TRBD1
CASSEASGSMETQYF	TGCGCCAGCAGTGAGGCTAGCGGGAGTATGGAGACCCAGTACTTC	many	TRBV6-1	TRBJ2-5	TRBD2
CSARDLHRADTQYF	TGCAGTGCTAGAGATCTCCACAGGGCAGATACGCAGTATTTT	many	TRBV20-1	TRBJ2-3	-
CSARRGIYTQYF	TGCAGTGCTAGACGGGGTATTTATACGCAGTATTTT	-	TRBV20-1	TRBJ2-3	-